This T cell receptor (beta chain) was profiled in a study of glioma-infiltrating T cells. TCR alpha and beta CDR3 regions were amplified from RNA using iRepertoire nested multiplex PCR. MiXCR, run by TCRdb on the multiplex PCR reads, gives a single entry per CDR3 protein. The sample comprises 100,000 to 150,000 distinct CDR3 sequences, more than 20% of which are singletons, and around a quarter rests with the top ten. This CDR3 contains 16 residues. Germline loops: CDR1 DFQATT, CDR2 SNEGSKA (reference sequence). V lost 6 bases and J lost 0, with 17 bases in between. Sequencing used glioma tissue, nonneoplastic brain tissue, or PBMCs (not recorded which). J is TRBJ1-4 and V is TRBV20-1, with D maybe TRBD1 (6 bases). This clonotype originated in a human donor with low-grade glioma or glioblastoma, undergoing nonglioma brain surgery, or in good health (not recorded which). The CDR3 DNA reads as TGCAGTGCCCGGATCAGGGGACCTGCAACTAATGAAAAACTGTTTTTT. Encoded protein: CSARIRGPATNEKLFF.